This TCR beta chain came from a study of blood T cell repertoires in COVID-19 (dated by TCRdb to the early 2020s). Turning to the overall study: Samples from collaborators originated in the United States, Italy and Spain and spanned both the acute and convalescent phases of COVID-19. The repertoires were released in a freely available public database intended as a resource for research on the immune response to SARS-CoV-2. The prospective study material was composed of cDNA or gDNA derived from T cells, B-cell-depleted T cells, or PBMCs. A de-identified subject ID, COVID-19 status, age in years and sex were almost always included in the sample metadata. Subjects who had been exposed to COVID-19, were actively infected with it, or had recovered from it provided the deeply sampled blood TCRbeta repertoires that made up the dataset. Samples came from the ongoing ImmuneRACE study (first 160 participants) plus 1,254 subjects from 6 global collaborators. Where available, HLA class I and class II types were taken from metadata supplied by the sample provider and were not determined by assay-based typing.

A note on this clone: Its antigen is not yet known. It has no much larger one-base neighbor in the sample; base qualities were not kept.

The immunoSEQ Assay, a bias-controlled multiplex PCR, was used to amplify TCRbeta CDR3 regions from genomic DNA. The paper's data handling went like this. The number of nucleated cells in each sample was estimated by amplification of reference gene primers within the assay. Sequence reads were collapsed and filtered to measure the absolute abundance of every unique TCRbeta CDR3 rearrangement. For each sample, productive Simpson clonality was calculated as the square root of Simpson's diversity index over productive rearrangements. In its TCRdb copy, this immuneACCESS table keeps in-frame sequences only and misses some clones. Where compared with another copy, unresolved V genes explain less than half of these, and the others have no known cause. V, J and clone size were drawn from that table, and D and trimming were deduced from the DNA. Here the sample has over 20,000 clones; about 90% occur a single time. Roughly 15% of the sample rests with the top ten.

Overall study outcomes, separate from this receptor: The amount of clinical and demographic metadata varied by source and participant and was provided uncurated.

Each collaborating institution followed its own protocols to collect whole blood in K2EDTA tubes. Collaborator samples were shipped for TCRbeta analysis as frozen whole blood, isolated PBMCs, or DNA extracted from either sample type. Sequencing used peripheral blood. The source of this sequence is a man in his 70s with acute or convalescent COVID-19.

The sequenced DNA: TGTGCCAGCAGCCAAGACTACGGGGGGGACACGGGGTTCTTC. This yields the protein CASSQDYGGDTGFF. This receptor chain uses TRBV3-1 (or the pseudogene TRBV3-2) and TRBJ2-1; TRBD2 matches 8 bases in the middle. The germline V gene (reference sequence) supplies CDR1 LGHDT and CDR2 YNNKEL. The CDR3 runs 14 amino acids, cysteine and phenylalanine included. Only CDR3 DNA is held: 42 bases, read in frame from base 1. At the junction V is shortened by 0 bases and J by 15 bases; bases outside the gene matches: 10.